The 18 T cell receptor beta chains below were found in one sample sequenced in a study of CD8 T cells in Susac syndrome. Roughly 0.5 to 1 ug RNA was reverse transcribed with random hexamers. TCRdb analysed the immunoSEQ multiplex PCR reads with MiXCR anew, one entry per CDR3 protein. The sample includes roughly 250,000 distinct CDR3 sequences, 90% to 97% of them seen just once. The material sequenced was CD4+ T cells from PBMCs. Receptor source: a human donor with Susac syndrome.

The chain employs TRBV20-1 and TRBJ2-5; tentative D call: TRBD1 (7 bases). The CDR3 has 15 amino acids. Between the trimmed V and J ends, which lost 4 bases and 2 bases, there was a span of 17 bases. Germline CDR1 is DFQATT and CDR2 is SNEGSKA (reference sequence). This CDR3 reads CSAIGSAGQQETQYF. CDR3 nucleotides: TGCAGTGCTATTGGGAGCGCGGGACAGCAAGAGACCCAGTACTTC.

CDR3: CASSFQGAGRQPQHF. DNA of the CDR3: TGTGCCAGCAGTTTTCAGGGGGCCGGTCGTCAGCCCCAGCATTTT. V gene TRBV28 combines with J gene TRBJ1-5; 8 nucleotides line up with TRBD1. Unmatched junction bases numbered 7, after V lost 3 bases and J lost 6 bases. There are 15 residues in the CDR3. Germline V gene sequence: CDR1 MDHEN, CDR2 SYDVKM.

This clonotype has just a few counts. The V call is TRBV12-3 or TRBV12-4, the J call TRBJ1-2, with 9 bases that match TRBD1. This CDR3 is built from 13 residues. V was clipped by 8 bases and J by 5 bases; unmatched bases: 6. Here the CDR3 DNA reads TGTGCCAGCTCACCGGACAGGGGATATGGCTACACCTTC. Encoded protein: CASSPDRGYGYTF.

The chain recombines TRBV27 with TRBJ2-7; 10 nucleotides agree with TRBD1. The trim removed 5 bases at V and 2 bases at J, leaving 6 bases unmatched. CDR1 and CDR2 from the germline V gene are MNHEY and SMNVEV (reference sequence). The CDR3 sequence is 15 residues long. This CDR3 reads CASSRSDRGTYEQYF. In nucleotides, the CDR3 is TGTGCCAGCAGTCGATCGGACAGGGGGACCTACGAGCAGTACTTC.

This chain joins TRBV15 and TRBJ2-2; D gene unclear. This CDR3 contains 13 residues. With 6 bases removed from V and 5 bases from J, the gap between germline ends came to 10 bases. Germline V gene lookup returns CDR1 LNHNV and CDR2 YYDKDF (reference sequence). As DNA, the CDR3 is TGTGCCACCAGGACTTTCGGGACCGGGGAGCTGTTTTTT. This gives the protein CATRTFGTGELFF.

The chain is built from TRBV19 and TRBJ1-2; 8 bases map to TRBD1. V shed 6 bases, J shed 3 bases, and the junction held 3 bases outside the gene matches. CDR3 length: 13 residues. Germline CDR1 is LNHDA and CDR2 is SQIVND (reference sequence). In DNA form, the CDR3 reads TGTGCCAGTAGATTGACAGGGGACTATGGCTACACCTTC. This translates into CASRLTGDYGYTF.

This chain connects TRBV28 to TRBJ1-2, with 7 positions matching TRBD1. Losses at the gene ends were 6 bases for V and 4 bases for J; bases not matched to a gene: 11. This CDR3 contains 15 residues. From germline, CDR1 is MDHEN and CDR2 SYDVKM. The CDR3 DNA reads TGTGCCAGCAGCCCCCCGACAGGGAGCGGCTATGGCTACACCTTC. It is translated as CASSPPTGSGYGYTF.

V gene TRBV7-2 combines with J gene TRBJ1-5; D call uncertain. CDR3 size: 13 residues. Germline V gene lookup returns CDR1 SGHTA and CDR2 FQGNSA. Trimming shortened V by 5 bases and J by 4 bases, and 9 bases separated the two germline ends. The CDR3 sequence is CASSLWDNQPQHF. In DNA form, the CDR3 reads TGTGCCAGCAGCCTGTGGGATAATCAGCCCCAGCATTTT.

The chain carries TRBV14 and TRBJ2-1; 12 bases fit TRBD2. The CDR3 is 13 amino acids. Germline V CDR1 and CDR2: SGHDN, FVKESK. With V trimmed by 11 bases and J by 9 bases, 8 bases remained unmatched. The CDR3 loop reads CAGGLAGCFEQFF. CDR3 DNA sequence: TGTGCCGGAGGACTAGCGGGATGTTTTGAGCAGTTCTTC.

The rearrangement uses TRBV6-6 and TRBJ2-3; either TRBD1 or TRBD2 may supply D (5 bases each). Looked up from germline, CDR1 is MNHNY and CDR2 is SVGAGI (reference sequence). Trimming removed 6 bases at V and 2 bases at J, with 12 bases between. The CDR3 runs 14 residues. In DNA, the CDR3 is TGTGCCAGCAGGCTACTAGGGGACACAGATACGCAGTATTTT. It encodes CASRLLGDTDTQYF.

The rearrangement uses TRBV5-6 and TRBJ2-7; 8 bases fit TRBD2. The germline V gene has CDR1 SGHDT and CDR2 YYEEEE. The junction had 9 bases not matched to a gene; V was cut back by 0 bases and J by 4 bases. The CDR3 totals 16 residues. The CDR3 nucleotides are TGTGCCAGCAGCTTGGCGTTGGTTCAGCGGGAGTACGAGCAGTACTTC. Its protein product is CASSLALVQREYEQYF.

This sequence joins TRBV6-6 and TRBJ1-2; no clear D. Germline CDR1 and CDR2: MNHNY and SVGAGI (reference sequence). This CDR3 has 14 amino acids. V lost 2 bases and J 2 bases, leaving 9 bases between the germline ends. In nucleotides, the CDR3 is TGTGCCAGCAGTTACAGCCTAGGGAACTATGGCTACACCTTC. It codes for CASSYSLGNYGYTF.

This sequence joins TRBV18 and TRBJ2-5, with 7 bases that match TRBD2. This CDR3 has 14 amino acids. V gave up 1 base and J gave up 4 bases; unmatched junction bases: 3. Per the germline V gene, CDR1 is KGHSH and CDR2 is LQKENI. The CDR3 loop is CASSPQRGVETQYF. CDR3 sequence (DNA): TGTGCCAGCTCACCACAGCGGGGAGTAGAGACCCAGTACTTC.

The chain recombines TRBV27 with TRBJ2-1; TRBD2 is a possible D gene (5 bases). Trimming removed 7 bases at V and 1 base at J, with 14 bases between. The CDR3 length is 15 residues. In germline, CDR1 is MNHEY, CDR2 SMNVEV (reference sequence). The DNA for the CDR3 is TGTGCCAGCACACCTCATCGGGGATCCTACAATGAGCAGTTCTTC. Protein sequence: CASTPHRGSYNEQFF.

The chain is built from TRBV19 and TRBJ1-1; TRBD1 is a possible D gene (5 bases). This CDR3 has 16 amino acids. The V gene's germline CDR1 is LNHDA and CDR2 SQIVND (reference sequence). V lost 3 bases and J 1 base, leaving 15 bases between the germline ends. The CDR3 reads CASSIPGRKANTEAFF. CDR3 DNA: TGTGCCAGTAGTATTCCGGGACGGAAAGCGAACACTGAAGCTTTCTTT. The variable domain in full, with the rest retrieved from reference TRBV19 and TRBJ1-1, is DGGITQSPKYLFRKEGQNVTLSCEQNLNHDAMYWYRQDPGQGLRLIYYSQIVNDFQKGDIAEGYSVSREKKESFPLTVTSAQKNPTAFYLCASSIPGRKANTEAFFGQGTRLTVV.

The V and J genes are TRBV3-1 and TRBJ1-2; D is undetermined. Trimming cost V 0 bases and J 5 bases, with 13 bases left between them. The CDR3 is 15 residues long. Germline V gene lookup returns CDR1 LGHDT and CDR2 YNNKEL (reference sequence). Written as DNA, the CDR3 is TGTGCCAGCAGCCAAGATAGTTCGAGACATTATGGCTACACCTTC. This encodes CASSQDSSRHYGYTF.

V usage is TRBV5-1 and J usage is TRBJ2-7; 9 nucleotides line up with TRBD2. There are 13 residues in the CDR3. Germline loops: CDR1 SGHRS, CDR2 YFSETQ. Trimming removed 2 bases from V and 6 bases from J; junction bases left unmatched: 3. As DNA, the CDR3 is TGCGCCAGCAGCTTTAGCGGGAGCTTCGAGCAGTACTTC. This translates into CASSFSGSFEQYF. The full variable domain, completed using reference TRBV5-1 and TRBJ2-7, is KAGVTQTPRYLIKTRGQQVTLSCSPISGHRSVSWYQQTPGQGLQFLFEYFSETQRNKGNFPGRFSGRQFSNSRSEMNVSTLELGDSALYLCASSFSGSFEQYFGPGTRLTVT.

The rearrangement uses TRBV20-1 and TRBJ2-3, with D possibly being TRBD2 (5 bases). V was trimmed by 1 base and J by 0 bases, leaving 11 bases between them. The germline V gene has CDR1 DFQATT and CDR2 SNEGSKA (reference sequence). The CDR3 runs 15 residues. CDR3 coding DNA: TGCAGTGCTAGAGGGAGCGGCTATAGCACAGATACGCAGTATTTT. Encoded protein: CSARGSGYSTDTQYF.